This TCR beta chain is drawn from a study of Graves' ophthalmopathy and Graves' hyperthyroidism. Findings of the study overall: The model predicted progression of ophthalmopathy with a sensitivity of 60% to 71%, and its specificity was approximately 77%. Most expanded clonotypes in thyroid above 0.001 frequency also showed up in blood.

Aged 18 to 65, hyperthyroidism patients had new diagnoses of under 2 months' duration. Clinical symptoms, serum thyroxine, TRAb, thyroid ultrasound and orbital computed tomography determined diagnosis. This clonotype was detected only a few times. What it binds is unknown. The CDR3 is 16 amino acids. Trimming stripped 4 bases from V and 0 bases from J, with 13 bases between. RNA transcripts were the source from which TCR beta CDR3 regions were amplified. An opening RT-PCR round employed HTBI primers and preceded a second-round multiplex PCR. TCRdb re-derived calls from the multiplex PCR reads in MiXCR, one entry per CDR3 protein. The sample consists of about 500,000 distinct CDR3 sequences, 39% of them appearing once.

The TCR comes from an adult man with Graves' hyperthyroidism. This chain joins TRBV12-3 or TRBV12-4 and TRBJ1-5; D unresolved. Input material: peripheral blood or thyroid tissue (not recorded which). The CDR3 DNA follows: TGTGCCAGCAGTTCGAGGACTGATTATAGCAATCAGCCCCAGCATTTT. Its translation: CASSSRTDYSNQPQHF.